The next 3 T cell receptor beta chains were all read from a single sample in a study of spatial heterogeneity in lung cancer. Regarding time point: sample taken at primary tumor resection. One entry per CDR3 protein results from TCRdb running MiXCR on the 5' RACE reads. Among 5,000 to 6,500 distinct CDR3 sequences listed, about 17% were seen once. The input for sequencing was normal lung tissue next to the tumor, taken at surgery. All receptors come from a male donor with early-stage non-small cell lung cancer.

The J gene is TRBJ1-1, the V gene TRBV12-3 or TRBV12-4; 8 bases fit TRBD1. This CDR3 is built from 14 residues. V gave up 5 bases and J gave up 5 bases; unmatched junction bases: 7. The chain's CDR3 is CASSPNRGFTEAFF. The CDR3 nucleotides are TGTGCCAGCAGTCCGAACAGGGGGTTTACTGAAGCTTTCTTT.

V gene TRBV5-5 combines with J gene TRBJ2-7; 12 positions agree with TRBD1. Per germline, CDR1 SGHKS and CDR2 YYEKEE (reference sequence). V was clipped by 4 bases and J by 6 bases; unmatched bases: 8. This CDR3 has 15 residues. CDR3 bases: TGTGCCAGCAGCCCGAGCCGGGACAGGGGGCTCGAGCAGTACTTC. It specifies CASSPSRDRGLEQYF.

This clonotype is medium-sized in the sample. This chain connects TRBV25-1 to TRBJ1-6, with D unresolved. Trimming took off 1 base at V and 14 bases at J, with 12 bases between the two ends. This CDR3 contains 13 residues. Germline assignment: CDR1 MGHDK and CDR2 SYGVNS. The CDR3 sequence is CASSELAEGALHF. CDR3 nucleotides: TGTGCCAGCAGTGAATTAGCCGAAGGCGCCCTCCACTTT.